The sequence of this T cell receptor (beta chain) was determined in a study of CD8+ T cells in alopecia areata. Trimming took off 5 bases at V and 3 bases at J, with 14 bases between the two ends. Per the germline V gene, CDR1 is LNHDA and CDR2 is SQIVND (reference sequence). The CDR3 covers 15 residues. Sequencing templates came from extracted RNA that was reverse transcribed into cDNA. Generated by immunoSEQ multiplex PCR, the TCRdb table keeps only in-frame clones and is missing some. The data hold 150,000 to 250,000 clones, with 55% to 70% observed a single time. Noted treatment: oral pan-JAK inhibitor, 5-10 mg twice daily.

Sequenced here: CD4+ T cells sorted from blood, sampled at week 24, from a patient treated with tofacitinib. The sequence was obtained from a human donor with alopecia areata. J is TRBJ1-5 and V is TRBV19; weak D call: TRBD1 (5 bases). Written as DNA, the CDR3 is TGTGCCAGTAGTGCGACCGGGACCCACAATCAGCCCCAGCATTTT. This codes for CASSATGTHNQPQHF.